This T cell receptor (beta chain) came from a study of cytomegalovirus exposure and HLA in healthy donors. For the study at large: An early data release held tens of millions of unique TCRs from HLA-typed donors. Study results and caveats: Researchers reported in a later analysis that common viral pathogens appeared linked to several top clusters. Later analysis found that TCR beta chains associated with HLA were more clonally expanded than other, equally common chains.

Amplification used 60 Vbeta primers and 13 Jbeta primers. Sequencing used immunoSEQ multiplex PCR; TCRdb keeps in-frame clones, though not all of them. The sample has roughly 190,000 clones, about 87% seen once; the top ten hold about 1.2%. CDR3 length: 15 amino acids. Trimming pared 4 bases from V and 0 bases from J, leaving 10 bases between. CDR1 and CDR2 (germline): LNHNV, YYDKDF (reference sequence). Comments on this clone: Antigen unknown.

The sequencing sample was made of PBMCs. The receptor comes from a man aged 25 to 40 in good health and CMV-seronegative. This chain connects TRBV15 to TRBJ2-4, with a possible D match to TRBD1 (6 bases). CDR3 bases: TGTGCCACCAGCACGAGGGGGTTAGCCAAAAACATTCAGTACTTC. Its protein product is CATSTRGLAKNIQYF. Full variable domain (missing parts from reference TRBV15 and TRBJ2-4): DAMVIQNPRYQVTQFGKPVTLSCSQTLNHNVMYWYQQKSSQAPKLLFHYYDKDFNNEADTPDNFQSRRPNTSFCFLDIRSPGLGDTAMYLCATSTRGLAKNIQYFGAGTRLSVL.